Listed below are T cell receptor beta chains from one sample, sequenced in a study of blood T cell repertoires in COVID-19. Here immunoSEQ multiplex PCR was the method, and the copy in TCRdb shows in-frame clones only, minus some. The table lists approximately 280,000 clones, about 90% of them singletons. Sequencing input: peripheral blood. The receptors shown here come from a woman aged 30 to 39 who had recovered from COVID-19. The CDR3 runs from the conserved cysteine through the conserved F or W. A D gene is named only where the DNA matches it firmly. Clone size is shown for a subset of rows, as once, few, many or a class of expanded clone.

CASSPGFRGGLQETQYF,TGTGCCAGCAGCCCTGGATTCCGGGGGGGACTACAAGAGACCCAGTACTTC,TRBJ2-5,TRBD2,-,TRBV7-2
CASSPGRGYEQYF,TGCGCCAGCAGCCCGGGGAGGGGTTACGAGCAGTACTTC,TRBJ2-7,TRBD2,-,TRBV5-1
CASRRGQGNEQFF,TGTGCCAGCAGGCGGGGACAGGGTAATGAGCAGTTCTTC,TRBJ2-1,TRBD1,-,TRBV6-5
CASSPGERIVNEQFF,TGTGCCAGCAGCCCGGGAGAAAGAATTGTAAATGAGCAGTTCTTC,TRBJ2-1,-,-,TRBV6-5
CATSRDSGLYEQYF,TGTGCCACCAGCAGAGATTCAGGGCTCTACGAGCAGTACTTC,TRBJ2-7,-,once,TRBV15
CASSPPGLAGGSYNEQFF,TGTGCCAGCAGCCCCCCGGGACTAGCGGGGGGTTCCTACAATGAGCAGTTCTTC,TRBJ2-1,TRBD2,few,TRBV7-9
CASSPDRAASPLHF,TGTGCCAGCAGCCCCGACAGGGCAGCCTCACCCCTCCACTTT,TRBJ1-6,TRBD1,-,TRBV27
CASSYSTGTDTQYF,TGTGCCAGCAGTTACTCTACAGGGACAGATACGCAGTATTTT,TRBJ2-3,-,-,TRBV6-6
CASSLIAVVNTGELFF,TGTGCCAGCAGCTTGATTGCCGTAGTGAACACCGGGGAGCTGTTTTTT,TRBJ2-2,-,-,TRBV5-6
CASGALEDTEAFF,TGTGCCAGCGGAGCCCTTGAGGACACTGAAGCTTTCTTT,TRBJ1-1,-,few,TRBV2
CASSFLQGLPTEAFF,TGTGCCAGTAGTTTTTTACAGGGTCTTCCCACTGAAGCTTTCTTT,TRBJ1-1,-,-,TRBV19
CASSLSQNNEQFF,TGTGCCAGCAGTTTGTCTCAGAACAATGAGCAGTTCTTC,TRBJ2-1,-,-,TRBV6-5
CASSFSPGTNQPQHF,TGTGCCAGCAGTTTTAGTCCGGGGACTAATCAGCCCCAGCATTTT,TRBJ1-5,-,once,TRBV28
CASPHSPAVLSSYEQYF,TGTGCCAGCCCTCACTCCCCGGCGGTTCTCAGCTCCTACGAGCAGTACTTC,TRBJ2-7,-,-,TRBV27
CSGDINYGYTF,TGCAGCGGCGACATTAACTATGGCTACACCTTC,TRBJ1-2,-,many,TRBV20-1
CASSAQGQSSYEQYF,TGTGCCAGCAGCGCCCAGGGACAGAGCTCCTACGAGCAGTACTTC,TRBJ2-7,TRBD1,-,TRBV11-2
CASSQEQGQLYYEQYF,TGCGCCAGCAGCCAAGAGCAGGGACAGCTCTACTACGAGCAGTACTTC,TRBJ2-7,TRBD1,-,TRBV4-1
CASSQTPSGYPYEQYF,TGTGCCAGCAGCCAGACGCCTAGCGGGTACCCCTACGAGCAGTACTTC,TRBJ2-7,TRBD2,-,TRBV3-1/TRBV3-2
CASSPLGGASSTDTQYF,TGTGCCAGCAGCCCTCTCGGCGGTGCCTCTAGCACAGATACGCAGTATTTT,TRBJ2-3,-,once,TRBV7-2
CASSIWATYEQYF,TGTGCCAGCAGCATATGGGCCACCTACGAGCAGTACTTC,TRBJ2-7,-,-,TRBV7-9
CSGRTGANTGELFF,TGCAGCGGCAGGACAGGGGCGAACACCGGGGAGCTGTTTTTT,TRBJ2-2,TRBD1,-,TRBV29-1
CASTLGAGTYEQYF,TGTGCCAGCACCCTGGGCGCAGGGACCTACGAGCAGTACTTC,TRBJ2-7,-,-,TRBV27
CASKAGANTEAFF,TGTGCCAGTAAGGCGGGGGCGAACACTGAAGCTTTCTTT,TRBJ1-1,-,-,TRBV19
CASSYRGGEQYF,TGTGCCAGCAGTTACAGGGGAGGCGAGCAGTACTTC,TRBJ2-7,-,-,TRBV6-5
CASRGLGSATGELFF,TGTGCCAGCAGGGGGCTGGGAAGTGCGACCGGGGAGCTGTTTTTT,TRBJ2-2,-,-,TRBV11-2
CASSPPGPDEKLFF,TGTGCCAGCTCACCACCGGGCCCGGATGAAAAACTGTTTTTT,TRBJ1-4,-,-,TRBV18
CASSLGSGVGALHF,TGTGCCAGCAGCTTAGGATCAGGGGTCGGCGCCCTCCACTTT,TRBJ1-6,-,-,TRBV11-2
CARSENPGQGTLEQYF,TGTGCCAGAAGCGAAAACCCGGGACAGGGGACCTTGGAGCAGTACTTC,TRBJ2-7,TRBD1,-,TRBV5-3
CASSPQTGAGNTIYF,TGTGCCAGCAGCCCTCAGACAGGGGCTGGAAACACCATATATTTT,TRBJ1-3,TRBD1,-,TRBV7-2
CASSPQKTGGPNEKLFF,TGTGCCAGCTCACCACAGAAAACAGGGGGGCCTAATGAAAAACTGTTTTTT,TRBJ1-4,TRBD1,once,TRBV18
CASSRDSLSSYNSPLHF,TGTGCCAGCTCCCGGGACAGCTTGAGCTCCTATAATTCACCCCTCCACTTT,TRBJ1-6,TRBD1,-,TRBV27
CASSFQASTDTQYF,TGTGCCAGCAGTTTCCAGGCTAGCACAGATACGCAGTATTTT,TRBJ2-3,-,-,TRBV27
CASSQEPGGSYEQYF,TGCGCCAGCAGCCAAGAGCCAGGGGGTTCCTACGAGCAGTACTTC,TRBJ2-7,TRBD1,-,TRBV4-3
CASSQGTDQETQYF,TGTGCCAGCAGCCAGGGGACAGACCAAGAGACCCAGTACTTC,TRBJ2-5,TRBD1,-,TRBV5-4
CASSFAAGPTDTQYF,TGTGCCAGCAGCTTTGCGGCGGGGCCCACAGATACGCAGTATTTT,TRBJ2-3,-,-,TRBV11-2
CASSSGTGGGEQYF,TGTGCCAGCAGCTCCGGGACAGGGGGAGGTGAGCAGTACTTC,TRBJ2-7,TRBD1,-,TRBV7-3
CASGLGVTYEQYF,TGTGCTAGTGGTTTGGGTGTTACCTACGAGCAGTACTTC,TRBJ2-7,-,-,TRBV12-5
CASSTPVGLAGGQTDTQYF,TGCGCCAGCAGTACTCCAGTAGGGCTAGCGGGGGGGCAGACAGATACGCAGTATTTT,TRBJ2-3,TRBD2,-,TRBV10-2
CASSLGAEGEAFF,TGTGCCAGCAGCTTAGGGGCCGAAGGTGAAGCTTTCTTT,TRBJ1-1,-,-,TRBV7-6
CAWSLRGFRLSGANVLTF,TGTGCCTGGAGTCTCCGGGGATTTCGCTTATCTGGGGCCAACGTCCTGACTTTC,TRBJ2-6,-,-,TRBV30
CASSLGGGSSYNEQFF,TGTGCCAGCAGCTTAGGGGGGGGCAGCTCCTACAATGAGCAGTTCTTC,TRBJ2-1,-,-,TRBV5-4
CASSPGQKNTEAFF,TGTGCCAGCAGCCCCGGACAGAAGAACACTGAAGCTTTCTTT,TRBJ1-1,-,-,TRBV3-1/TRBV3-2
CAISESDRSYGYTF,TGTGCCATCAGTGAGTCGGACAGATCATATGGCTACACCTTC,TRBJ1-2,-,-,TRBV10-3
CASSPKSISGGLYEQYF,TGTGCCAGCAGCCCAAAAAGCATTAGCGGGGGGCTCTACGAGCAGTACTTC,TRBJ2-7,TRBD2,-,TRBV5-4
CASSIDPTEGHEQYF,TGTGCCAGTAGTATAGATCCAACCGAGGGTCACGAGCAGTACTTC,TRBJ2-7,-,-,TRBV19
CASSHRGGAAKNIQYF,TGTGCCAGCAGTCACCGGGGGGGGGCAGCCAAAAACATTCAGTACTTC,TRBJ2-4,TRBD2,-,TRBV27
CASSFPGLDQGRDTQYF,TGTGCCAGCAGTTTCCCGGGACTAGATCAGGGACGAGATACGCAGTATTTT,TRBJ2-3,TRBD2,once,TRBV28
CASSLTKGDPQYEQYF,TGTGCCAGCAGCCTTACTAAGGGGGACCCCCAATACGAGCAGTACTTC,TRBJ2-7,-,once,TRBV6-2/TRBV6-3
CASSQGTSGGPETQYF,TGTGCCAGCAGCCAAGGGACTAGCGGGGGGCCCGAGACCCAGTACTTC,TRBJ2-5,TRBD2,-,TRBV3-1/TRBV3-2
CASSRDGGKGTEAFF,TGCGCCAGCAGCAGGGATGGGGGCAAGGGGACTGAAGCTTTCTTT,TRBJ1-1,-,-,TRBV5-1